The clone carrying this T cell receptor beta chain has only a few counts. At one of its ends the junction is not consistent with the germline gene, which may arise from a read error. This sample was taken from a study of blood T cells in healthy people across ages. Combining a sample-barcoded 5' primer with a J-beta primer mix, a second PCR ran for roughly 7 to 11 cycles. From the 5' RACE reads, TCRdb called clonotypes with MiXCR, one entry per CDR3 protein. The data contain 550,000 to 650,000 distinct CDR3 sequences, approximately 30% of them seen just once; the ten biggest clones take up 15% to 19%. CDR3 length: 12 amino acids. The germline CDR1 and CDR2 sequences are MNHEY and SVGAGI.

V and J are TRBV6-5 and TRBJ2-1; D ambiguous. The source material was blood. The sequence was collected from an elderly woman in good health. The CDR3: CACGLGRREQFF. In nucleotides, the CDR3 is TGCGCGTGCGGTTTGGGCCGGCGGGAGCAGTTCTTC.